The 26 T cell receptor beta chains listed next were all sequenced from one sample in a study of shared clonotypes between healthy human individuals. The data were produced by immunoSEQ multiplex PCR, yet TCRdb's version contains in-frame clones alone and is incomplete. Seen here are about 580,000 clones, 95% to 98% observed once, and the top ten hold 0.3%. CD8 cells regarded as naive lacked CD45RO, were positively chosen for CCR7, and omitted terminally differentiated effector memory CD45RA+ cells. The specimen sequenced was naive CD8+ T cells sorted from blood. These TCRs come from a man aged 30 to 45 in good health.

J is TRBJ2-7 and V is TRBV14; D gene uncertain. Trimming pared 4 bases from V and 9 bases from J, leaving 16 bases between. CDR3 size: 13 residues. Looked up from germline, CDR1 is SGHDN and CDR2 is FVKESK. This CDR3 reads CASSRGIALGQYF. CDR3 DNA sequence: TGTGCCAGCAGCCGGGGTATAGCCTTAGGGCAGTACTTC.

On this clone itself: The sample carries other DNA sequences with the same CDR3. The CDR3 is CASSVGGGTGELFF. The CDR3 region has the DNA TGTGCCAGCAGCGTAGGTGGGGGGACCGGGGAGCTGTTTTTT. The rearrangement joins TRBV9 to TRBJ2-2; D possibly corresponds to TRBD2 (6 bases). Per the germline V gene, CDR1 is SGDLS and CDR2 is YYNGEE. The CDR3 contains 14 residues. The V gene lost 0 bases and the J gene lost 5 bases, with 8 bases spanning the gap.

The chain links TRBV27 to TRBJ2-7; D is perhaps TRBD1 or TRBD2 (5 bases each). This CDR3 is built from 15 residues. V was pared by 4 bases and J by 6 bases, with 19 bases between. Germline V gene data show CDR1 as MNHEY and CDR2 as SMNVEV (reference sequence). CDR3 nucleotide sequence: TGTGCCAGCAGTTCCCGGGACGGTCCCCTTGCCGAGCAGTACTTC. This gives the protein CASSSRDGPLAEQYF.

This chain uses TRBV6-5 with TRBJ2-7; 7 bases fit TRBD2. With V trimmed by 0 bases and J by 1 base, 6 bases remained unmatched. From germline, CDR1 is MNHEY and CDR2 SVGAGI. CDR3 length equals 16 residues. CDR3 residues: CASSYSRRESSYEQYF. DNA for the CDR3: TGTGCCAGCAGTTACTCTCGGCGGGAGAGTTCCTACGAGCAGTACTTC.

The J gene is TRBJ2-3, the V gene TRBV5-8, with unresolved D. The V gene's germline CDR1 is SGHTS and CDR2 YDEGEE. The V gene lost 1 base and the J gene lost 0 bases, with 12 bases spanning the gap. CDR3 length: 16 residues. DNA for the CDR3: TGTGCCAGCAGCTTGTTCCCAGCCGTCAGCACAGATACGCAGTATTTT. Protein: CASSLFPAVSTDTQYF.

The chain has TRBV9 and TRBJ2-2; weak D call: TRBD2 (5 bases). Germline CDR1 SGDLS, CDR2 YYNGEE. The CDR3 runs 13 residues. V lost 0 bases and J lost 7, with 7 bases in between. The chain's CDR3 is CASSVEAGGELFF. DNA for the CDR3: TGTGCCAGCAGCGTAGAGGCGGGCGGGGAGCTGTTTTTT.

V gene TRBV2 combines with J gene TRBJ2-7, with D possibly TRBD2 on 6 matching bases. Trimming cost V 6 bases and J 5 bases, with 20 bases left between them. The CDR3 has 15 amino acids. From germline, CDR1 is SNHLY and CDR2 FYNNEI. The CDR3 protein is CASSKDWGDPNEQYF. CDR3 DNA: TGTGCCAGCAGCAAGGACTGGGGGGATCCGAACGAGCAGTACTTC.

The chain couples TRBV27 to TRBJ2-7, with no clear D. The CDR3 is 11 amino acids. Germline V CDR1 and CDR2: MNHEY, SMNVEV (reference sequence). The germline V and J ends were trimmed by 8 bases and 5 bases, with 10 bases remaining between them. In DNA form, the CDR3 reads TGTGCCAGCCAACTTCTACACGAGCAGTACTTC. Translation: CASQLLHEQYF.

The rearrangement links TRBV10-3 to TRBJ2-7; 7 bases fit TRBD1. The CDR3 consists of 15 residues. Germline trimming cut 4 bases from V and 4 bases from J; bases unmatched to any gene: 10. Germline values: CDR1 ENHRY, CDR2 SYGVKD. The CDR3 protein is CAISATGTEIYEQYF. The CDR3 region has the DNA TGTGCCATCAGTGCGACCGGGACAGAAATATACGAGCAGTACTTC.

The chain joins TRBV2 to TRBJ2-7; no clear D. The CDR3 extends over 12 amino acids. V gave up 11 bases and J gave up 2 bases, with 13 bases separating them. Germline V lookup: CDR1 SNHLY, CDR2 FYNNEI. This CDR3 reads CALNRGAYEQYF. The CDR3 nucleotides are TGTGCCTTGAATCGCGGAGCCTACGAGCAGTACTTC. Using reference TRBV2 and TRBJ2-7 for the parts outside the CDR3, the full variable domain is EPEVTQTPSHQVTQMGQEVILRCVPISNHLYFYWYRQILGQKVEFLVSFYNNEISEKSEIFDDQFSVERPDGSNFTLKIRSTKLEDSAMYFCALNRGAYEQYFGPGTRLTVT.

The V gene is TRBV25-1, the J gene TRBJ1-2; tentative D call: TRBD1 (6 bases). CDR3 length: 16 amino acids. Between the trimmed V and J ends, which lost 8 bases and 1 base, there was a span of 20 bases. Germline V gives CDR1 MGHDK, CDR2 SYGVNS. Written as DNA, the CDR3 is TGTGCCAGCCAAGGCCTTGGGGCAGGGGTTAACTATGGCTACACCTTC. This sequence encodes CASQGLGAGVNYGYTF.

The V gene is TRBV6-5, the J gene TRBJ2-5, with 7 bases lining up with TRBD2. Germline trimming cut 2 bases from V and 4 bases from J; bases unmatched to any gene: 4. The CDR3 is 14 amino acids. Germline values: CDR1 MNHEY, CDR2 SVGAGI. DNA for the CDR3: TGTGCCAGCAGTTACGCGGGAGTCTTAGAGACCCAGTACTTC. Its translation: CASSYAGVLETQYF.

The V gene is TRBV18, the J gene TRBJ1-5; D is perhaps TRBD1 (6 bases). With 6 bases removed from V and 6 bases from J, the gap between germline ends came to 12 bases. Germline assignment: CDR1 KGHSH and CDR2 LQKENI. This CDR3 has 13 amino acids. The CDR3 spells CASSAGQVQPQHF. The CDR3 nucleotides are TGTGCCAGCTCTGCGGGACAAGTTCAGCCCCAGCATTTT.

This sequence joins TRBV5-4 and TRBJ1-1; D is unresolved. CDR3 length: 13 amino acids. V was trimmed by 4 bases and J by 1 base, leaving 8 bases between them. CDR1 and CDR2 (germline): SGHNT, YYREEE (reference sequence). The CDR3 spells CASSPRTNTEAFF. The CDR3 DNA reads as TGTGCCAGCAGCCCAAGGACGAACACTGAAGCTTTCTTT.

The rearrangement joins TRBV7-8 to TRBJ2-7; D is unclear. The CDR3 totals 13 residues. Germline V gene sequence: CDR1 SGHVS, CDR2 FQNEAQ. Between the trimmed V and J ends, which lost 8 bases and 5 bases, there was a span of 16 bases. CDR3: CASSPDSADEQYF. Here the CDR3 DNA reads TGTGCCAGCTCCCCTGATAGTGCGGACGAGCAGTACTTC. The full variable domain, completed using reference TRBV7-8 and TRBJ2-7, is GAGVSQSPRYKVAKRGQDVALRCDPISGHVSLFWYQQALGQGPEFLTYFQNEAQLDKSGLPSDRFFAERPEGSVSTLKIQRTQQEDSAVYLCASSPDSADEQYFGPGTRLTVT.

The chain is built from TRBV7-2 and TRBJ2-3; possible D gene TRBD2, 5 bases. This CDR3 has 16 residues. CDR1 and CDR2 from the germline V gene are SGHTA and FQGNSA. The ends were cut back, 2 bases at V and 3 bases at J, with 15 bases in the middle. CDR3 region: CASSLNVRGNTDTQYF. The CDR3 region has the DNA TGTGCCAGCAGCTTAAATGTTCGGGGAAATACAGATACGCAGTATTTT.

Concerning this clone: Within the sample, other DNA sequences also encode this same CDR3. The rearrangement links TRBV30 to TRBJ2-1; 7 nucleotides line up with TRBD2. The CDR3 totals 14 residues. V lost 2 bases to trimming and J lost 4 bases; unmatched junction nucleotides: 5. Germline CDR1 reads GTSNPN; CDR2 reads SVGIG (reference sequence). The CDR3 sequence: CAWSRLAAYNEQFF. The CDR3 DNA sequence: TGTGCCTGGAGTAGGCTAGCGGCTTACAATGAGCAGTTCTTC.

The chain combines TRBV30 with TRBJ2-2; 7 nucleotides match TRBD1. CDR1 is GTSNPN, CDR2 SVGIG, per germline (reference sequence). This CDR3 comprises 14 residues. J lost 6 bases, V lost 5 bases, and 9 bases had no gene match. CDR3 protein: CAWFPPQGPGELFF. Written as DNA, the CDR3 is TGTGCCTGGTTCCCCCCACAGGGGCCCGGGGAGCTGTTTTTT.

The V call is TRBV11-2, the J call TRBJ2-2; 8 bases line up with TRBD1. J lost 7 bases, V lost 5 bases, and 9 bases had no gene match. Germline-derived CDR1 and CDR2 are SGHAT and FQNNGV. The CDR3 totals 15 residues. CDR3 in DNA: TGTGCCAGCAGCCCGGATCAGGGGGCAAGCGGGGAGCTGTTTTTT. It yields the protein CASSPDQGASGELFF. Looking up the rest from reference TRBV11-2 and TRBJ2-2 gives the full variable domain: EAGVAQSPRYKIIEKRQSVAFWCNPISGHATLYWYQQILGQGPKLLIQFQNNGVVDDSQLPKDRFSAERLKGVDSTLKIQPAKLEDSAVYLCASSPDQGASGELFFGEGSRLTVL.

V is TRBV27 and J is TRBJ2-1; 13 nucleotides align to TRBD2. Germline CDR1 and CDR2: MNHEY and SMNVEV (reference sequence). V gave up 8 bases and J gave up 8 bases; unmatched junction bases: 9. The CDR3 is 15 amino acids. The CDR3 sequence: CASAGTSGKGYEQFF. The CDR3 DNA sequence: TGTGCCAGCGCAGGGACTAGCGGGAAGGGCTATGAGCAGTTCTTC.

Points on this clone: Other DNA sequences of this sample code for an identical CDR3. V and J are TRBV27 and TRBJ2-1; no clear D. V was clipped by 4 bases and J by 5 bases, with 3 bases between them. CDR1 is MNHEY, CDR2 SMNVEV, per germline (reference sequence). The CDR3 is 11 amino acids. The CDR3, as DNA: TGTGCCAGCAGTTCAAACAATGAGCAGTTCTTC. Translation: CASSSNNEQFF.

V is TRBV28 and J is TRBJ2-7; possibly TRBD2 for D (5 bases). CDR3 size: 13 residues. V was shortened by 4 bases and J by 3 bases, with 10 bases between the two germline ends. CDR1 and CDR2 from the germline V gene are MDHEN and SYDVKM. CDR3 residues: CASSSHGDYEQYF. Written as DNA, the CDR3 is TGTGCCAGCAGTTCGCACGGGGACTACGAGCAGTACTTC.

V is TRBV18 and J is TRBJ2-1; D may be TRBD1 (6 bases). V was pared by 0 bases and J by 7 bases, with 16 bases between. The V gene's germline CDR1 is KGHSH and CDR2 LQKENI. This CDR3 spans 16 amino acids. CDR3 sequence (DNA): TGTGCCAGCTCACCACCTTCCGGACAGCTTAGAAATGAGCAGTTCTTC. Protein sequence: CASSPPSGQLRNEQFF.

The rearrangement links TRBV28 to TRBJ2-7; tentative D call: TRBD2 (6 bases). This CDR3 is built from 17 residues. Germline assignment: CDR1 MDHEN and CDR2 SYDVKM. V shed 6 bases and J shed 0 bases, with 21 bases lying between them. Here the CDR3 DNA reads TGTGCCAGCAGCTTCCTCCTACTAGCCGGAAGCTCCTACGAGCAGTACTTC. It translates to CASSFLLLAGSSYEQYF.

The chain combines TRBV9 with TRBJ2-6, with 8 positions matching TRBD2. The CDR3 sequence is 18 residues long. The ends lost 0 bases at V and 2 bases at J; junction bases unmatched: 7. Germline V lookup: CDR1 SGDLS, CDR2 YYNGEE. The CDR3 DNA reads as TGTGCCAGCAGCGTAGGAAGCGGGAGAGTACCTGGGGCCAACGTCCTGACTTTC. It encodes CASSVGSGRVPGANVLTF. Together with reference TRBV9 and TRBJ2-6, the CDR3 gives the full variable domain: DSGVTQTPKHLITATGQRVTLRCSPRSGDLSVYWYQQSLDQGLQFLIQYYNGEERAKGNILERFSAQQFPDLHSELNLSSLELGDSALYFCASSVGSGRVPGANVLTFGAGSRLTVL.

The V call is TRBV4-1, the J call TRBJ2-1; D is unclear. The CDR3 is 17 residues long. The V end was cut by 0 bases, the J end by 9 bases, with 21 bases between. From germline, CDR1 is MGHRA and CDR2 YSYEKL. The CDR3 DNA reads as TGCGCCAGCAGCCAAGACGGGTCAGTGTCCAACTTGGGTGAGCAGTTCTTC. This encodes CASSQDGSVSNLGEQFF.